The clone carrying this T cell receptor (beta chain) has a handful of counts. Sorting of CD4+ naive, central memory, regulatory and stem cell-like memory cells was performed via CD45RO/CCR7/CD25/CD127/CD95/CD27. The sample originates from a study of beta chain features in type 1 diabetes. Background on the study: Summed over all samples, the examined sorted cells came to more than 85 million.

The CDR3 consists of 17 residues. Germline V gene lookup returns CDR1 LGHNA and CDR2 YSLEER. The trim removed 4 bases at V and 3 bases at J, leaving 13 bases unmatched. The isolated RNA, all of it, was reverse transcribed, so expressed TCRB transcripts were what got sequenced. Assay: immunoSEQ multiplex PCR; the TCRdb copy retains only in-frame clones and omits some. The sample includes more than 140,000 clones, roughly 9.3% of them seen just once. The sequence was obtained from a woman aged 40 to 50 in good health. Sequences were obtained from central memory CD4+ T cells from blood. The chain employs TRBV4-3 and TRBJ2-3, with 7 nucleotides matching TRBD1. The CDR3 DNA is TGCGCCAGCAGCCCCACTGCTCAGGGGGATAAGACAGATACGCAGTATTTT. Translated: CASSPTAQGDKTDTQYF.